This T cell receptor beta chain was retrieved from a study of cytotoxic CD8 clonotypes in ibrutinib-treated CLL. The CDR3 is 16 amino acids. The V and J ends lost 1 base and 0 bases, in that order; junction bases with no gene match: 4. CDR1 and CDR2 from the germline V gene are SGHAT and FQNNGV. Here immunoSEQ multiplex PCR was the method, and the copy in TCRdb shows in-frame clones only, minus some. The sample carries almost 85,000 clones, around 83% recorded once. The clonotype comes from a human donor with chronic lymphocytic leukemia. The starting material was PBMCs, obtained before ibrutinib treatment. This chain connects TRBV11-2 to TRBJ1-1, with TRBD1 matching over 8 bases. CDR3 in DNA: TGTGCCAGCAGCTTAGGGACAGGGAGCATGAACACTGAAGCTTTCTTT. This codes for CASSLGTGSMNTEAFF.